Shown below are 3 T cell receptor beta chains from a single sample sequenced in a study of circulating CD8 cells and anti-PD-1 response in melanoma. TCR libraries were prepared from approximately 15 ng of total RNA with the QIAseq Immune Repertoire TCR panel. MiXCR, run by TCRdb on the reads, gives a single entry per CDR3 protein. The table includes about 480 distinct CDR3 sequences, around 12% detected once. Live CD3+CD8+TCRalphabeta+ cells were sorted into four subsets by PD-1 and/or TIGIT. Material: CD8+ T cells from PBMCs, obtained at baseline or after one month of anti-PD-1 therapy (not recorded which). These receptor sequences come from a human donor with melanoma.

This clonotype rates as large (0.1 to 1%). The rearrangement uses TRBV27 and TRBJ2-7; D is perhaps TRBD1 (5 bases). Trimming cost V 4 bases and J 3 bases, with 10 bases left between them. Germline V gene data show CDR1 as MNHEY and CDR2 as SMNVEV (reference sequence). The CDR3 is made up of 13 amino acids. The CDR3 DNA reads as TGTGCCAGCAGTTGGGGCATATACTACGAGCAGTACTTC. Its translation is CASSWGIYYEQYF.

This clonotype is deemed medium-sized (0.01 to 0.1%). This chain joins TRBV19 and TRBJ2-7, with 8 bases matching TRBD2. Looked up from germline, CDR1 is LNHDA and CDR2 is SQIVND (reference sequence). The CDR3 covers 14 residues. V shed 3 bases, J shed 4 bases, and the junction held 5 bases outside the gene matches. The CDR3 here is CASSMSGGRYEQYF. The CDR3 coding sequence is TGTGCCAGTAGTATGAGCGGGGGAAGGTACGAGCAGTACTTC. Complete variable domain (other parts from reference TRBV19 and TRBJ2-7): DGGITQSPKYLFRKEGQNVTLSCEQNLNHDAMYWYRQDPGQGLRLIYYSQIVNDFQKGDIAEGYSVSREKKESFPLTVTSAQKNPTAFYLCASSMSGGRYEQYFGPGTRLTVT.

This clonotype counts as large (0.1 to 1%). The J gene is TRBJ2-1, the V gene TRBV21-1; the table's D call TRBD1 went unverified against the DNA. TRBV21-1 has pseudogene status. The CDR3 has 17 residues. As DNA, the CDR3 is TGTGCCAGCAGCAAAGGTATCCCGGGACCAGGAGGCTATGAGCAGTTCTTC. As protein: CASSKGIPGPGGYEQFF.